Listed below are T cell receptor beta chains from one sample, sequenced in a study of shared clonotypes between healthy human individuals. Sequencing used immunoSEQ multiplex PCR; TCRdb keeps in-frame clones, though not all of them. The sample has roughly 590,000 clones, 95% to 96% seen once; the top ten hold 0.11%. Material: naive CD8+ T cells sorted from blood. These receptors originate from a woman in her twenties or thirties in good health. CDR3s include the opening cysteine and the closing phenylalanine or tryptophan. A D gene is named only where the DNA matches it firmly. Clone size is shown for a subset of rows, as once, few, many or a class of expanded clone.

TRBJ2-7,.,.,TRBV28,CASSFPGDHYEQYF,TGTGCCAGCAGTTTCCCCGGGGACCACTACGAGCAGTACTTC
TRBJ2-2,.,.,TRBV10-3,CATNPADTGELFF,TGTGCCACCAATCCCGCAGACACCGGGGAGCTGTTTTTT
TRBJ2-6,.,.,TRBV28,CASSFSGANVLTF,TGTGCCAGCAGTTTTAGTGGGGCCAACGTCCTGACTTTC
TRBJ2-1,.,.,TRBV10-1,CASISGGTGEAGTIYNEQFF,TGCGCCAGCATATCCGGAGGAACAGGGGAAGCGGGAACGATATACAATGAGCAGTTCTTC
TRBJ1-1,.,.,TRBV5-4,CASSLTVAGFSEAFF,TGTGCCAGCAGCTTGACGGTAGCGGGGTTTAGTGAAGCTTTCTTT
TRBJ2-7,TRBD1,few,TRBV5-6,CASSLTGGPLYEQYF,TGTGCCAGCAGCTTGACAGGGGGTCCCCTTTACGAGCAGTACTTC
TRBJ2-7,.,.,TRBV6-1,CASSELQGPRYEQYF,TGTGCCAGCAGTGAGCTACAGGGTCCCCGCTACGAGCAGTACTTC
TRBJ2-7,.,.,TRBV27,CASSLRVFYEQYF,TGTGCCAGCAGTTTAAGGGTTTTCTACGAGCAGTACTTC
TRBJ2-7,TRBD1,.,TRBV9,CASRRDRDYEQYF,TGTGCCAGCAGGCGGGACAGGGACTACGAGCAGTACTTC
TRBJ2-7,TRBD2,.,TRBV11-1,CASSPTSRHSYEQYF,TGTGCCAGCAGCCCGACTAGCCGTCACTCCTACGAGCAGTACTTC
TRBJ2-7,.,.,TRBV7-9,CASSPRAPLSYEQYF,TGTGCCAGCAGCCCGCGAGCGCCACTCTCCTACGAGCAGTACTTC
TRBJ2-7,.,.,TRBV4-2,CASSFAPYEQYF,TGTGCCAGCAGCTTCGCCCCCTACGAGCAGTACTTC
TRBJ2-1,TRBD2,.,TRBV5-6,CASSLGGSGSPWYEQFF,TGTGCCAGCAGCTTGGGGGGTAGCGGGAGTCCCTGGTATGAGCAGTTCTTC
TRBJ1-1,TRBD1,.,TRBV27,CASSLQAGGSYTEAFF,TGTGCCAGCAGTTTACAGGCAGGGGGATCGTACACTGAAGCTTTCTTT
TRBJ1-4,.,.,TRBV11-2,CASSTGGKLFF,TGTGCCAGCAGCACGGGCGGAAAACTGTTTTTT
TRBJ2-7,.,.,TRBV6-6,CASSYGGQGYEQYF,TGTGCCAGCAGTTACGGGGGCCAGGGCTACGAGCAGTACTTC
TRBJ2-7,.,.,TRBV4-2,CASSQETGAGEQYF,TGTGCCAGCAGCCAAGAGACGGGGGCGGGGGAGCAGTACTTC
TRBJ2-7,TRBD2,.,TRBV9,CASSVGGGKTYEQYF,TGTGCCAGCAGCGTAGGCGGGGGAAAAACCTACGAGCAGTACTTC
TRBJ2-7,.,.,TRBV11-2,CASSLASAATYEQYF,TGTGCCAGCAGCTTAGCTAGCGCCGCCACCTACGAGCAGTACTTC
TRBJ2-5,.,once,TRBV5-6,CASSFLTRGTQETQYF,TGTGCCAGCAGCTTTCTGACTAGGGGGACCCAAGAGACCCAGTACTTC
TRBJ1-1,.,once,TRBV5-6,CASSFDRSGTEAFF,TGTGCCAGCAGCTTCGACAGGTCGGGTACTGAAGCTTTCTTT
TRBJ2-1,.,.,TRBV19,CASNTPGWTKNYNEQFF,TGTGCCAGTAATACCCCAGGTTGGACTAAAAATTACAATGAGCAGTTCTTC
TRBJ2-7,.,.,TRBV10-3,CAIQTEEFYEQYF,TGTGCCATTCAGACCGAAGAATTCTACGAGCAGTACTTC
TRBJ2-7,.,.,TRBV2,CASSGVTYEQYF,TGTGCCAGCAGCGGGGTAACCTACGAGCAGTACTTC
TRBJ2-7,.,.,TRBV6-1,CASSGAGGGSDEQYF,TGTGCCAGCAGTGGGGCCGGGGGTGGCTCGGACGAGCAGTACTTC
TRBJ2-7,TRBD1,.,TRBV27,CASSLQGAYEQYF,TGTGCCAGCAGTTTGCAGGGGGCCTACGAGCAGTACTTC